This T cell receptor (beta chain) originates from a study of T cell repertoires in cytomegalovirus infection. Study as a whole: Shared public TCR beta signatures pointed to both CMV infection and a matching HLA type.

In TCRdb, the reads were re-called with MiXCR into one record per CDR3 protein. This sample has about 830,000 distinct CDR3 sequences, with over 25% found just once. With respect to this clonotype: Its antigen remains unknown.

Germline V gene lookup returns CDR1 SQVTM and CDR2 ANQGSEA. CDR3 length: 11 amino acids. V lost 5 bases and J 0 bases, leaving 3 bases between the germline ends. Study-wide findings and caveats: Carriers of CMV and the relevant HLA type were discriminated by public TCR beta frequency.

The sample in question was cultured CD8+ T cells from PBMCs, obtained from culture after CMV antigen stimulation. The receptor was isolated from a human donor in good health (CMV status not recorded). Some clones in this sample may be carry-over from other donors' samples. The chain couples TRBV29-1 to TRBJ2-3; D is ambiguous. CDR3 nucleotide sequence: TGCAGCGTTCATAGCACAGATACGCAGTATTTT. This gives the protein CSVHSTDTQYF.